Listed below are T cell receptor beta chains from one sample, sequenced in a study of blood T cells in healthy people across ages. TCRdb used MiXCR to reprocess the 5' RACE reads, holding one entry per CDR3 protein. This table has some 760,000 distinct CDR3 sequences, 20% to 25% appearing once. This sample was shared with a second study, whose subject was T cells of mothers and their children.

Input material: blood. The receptors here all came from a boy aged 10-17 years in good health. The CDR3 runs from the conserved cysteine through the conserved F or W. Fields, in order: CDR3 DNA, CDR3 protein, clone size, CDR3 length, V gene, D gene, J gene. D genes are given only for firm matches. Clone size appears in some rows only: once, few, many, or a class for an expanded clone.

CDR3 DNA: TGCGCCAGCAGCCTTGACAGGGAAATTCAGTACTTC
CDR3 protein: CASSLDREIQYF
clone size: few
CDR3 length: 12
V gene: TRBV4-1
D gene: TRBD1
J gene: TRBJ2-4

CDR3 DNA: TGTGCCAGCAGTTTAGCAGGACAGGGGGCAAGCGGGCAGTACTTC
CDR3 protein: CASSLAGQGASGQYF
clone size: NA
CDR3 length: 15
V gene: TRBV12-3/TRBV12-4
D gene: TRBD1
J gene: TRBJ2-7

CDR3 DNA: TGTGCCAGCAGCTTAGAGGTTAGGCAGCCGAACACCGGGGAGCTGTTTTTT
CDR3 protein: CASSLEVRQPNTGELFF
clone size: NA
CDR3 length: 17
V gene: TRBV7-6
D gene: NA
J gene: TRBJ2-2

CDR3 DNA: TGCAGCGTTGAAGAGCCTAGCGGGAGGTATCAAGAGACCCAGTACTTC
CDR3 protein: CSVEEPSGRYQETQYF
clone size: few
CDR3 length: 16
V gene: TRBV29-1
D gene: TRBD2
J gene: TRBJ2-5

CDR3 DNA: TGTGCCAGCAGTTCCAGCAACGAGCAGTACTTC
CDR3 protein: CASSSSNEQYF
clone size: NA
CDR3 length: 11
V gene: TRBV6-2/TRBV6-3
D gene: NA
J gene: TRBJ2-7

CDR3 DNA: TGTGCCAGCAGCGCCTCAGGGACTAGCAATCAGCCCCAGCATTTT
CDR3 protein: CASSASGTSNQPQHF
clone size: NA
CDR3 length: 15
V gene: TRBV9
D gene: NA
J gene: TRBJ1-5

CDR3 DNA: TGTGCCAGCAGTTACCTGGACAGGGGAGAGACCCAGTACTTC
CDR3 protein: CASSYLDRGETQYF
clone size: few
CDR3 length: 14
V gene: TRBV6-2/TRBV6-3
D gene: TRBD1
J gene: TRBJ2-5

CDR3 DNA: TGTGCCAGCAGTTTTGGGGGCCATTCACCCCTCCACTTT
CDR3 protein: CASSFGGHSPLHF
clone size: NA
CDR3 length: 13
V gene: TRBV28
D gene: NA
J gene: TRBJ1-6

CDR3 DNA: TGTGCCAGCAGCCACCCTAGGACAGGGGTTGAAAAACTGTTTTTT
CDR3 protein: CASSHPRTGVEKLFF
clone size: few
CDR3 length: 15
V gene: TRBV7-4
D gene: TRBD1
J gene: TRBJ1-4

CDR3 DNA: TGTGCCAGCAGTGGCGATAAAAAACTGTTTTTT
CDR3 protein: CASSGDKKLFF
clone size: NA
CDR3 length: 11
V gene: TRBV28
D gene: NA
J gene: TRBJ1-4

CDR3 DNA: TGTGCCAGCAGCGAACTAGCGACTAGCACAGATACGCAGTATTTT
CDR3 protein: CASSELATSTDTQYF
clone size: NA
CDR3 length: 15
V gene: TRBV14
D gene: TRBD2
J gene: TRBJ2-3

CDR3 DNA: TGTGCCAGCAGTTGGATGAACACAGATACGCAGTATTTT
CDR3 protein: CASSWMNTDTQYF
clone size: NA
CDR3 length: 13
V gene: TRBV6-6
D gene: NA
J gene: TRBJ2-3

CDR3 DNA: TGCGCCAGCAGCCAAGTTTGGGCGACCGGAGCGGGAGGCTACACCTTC
CDR3 protein: CASSQVWATGAGGYTF
clone size: NA
CDR3 length: 16
V gene: TRBV4-3
D gene: NA
J gene: TRBJ1-2

CDR3 DNA: TGTGCCACCAGTGCCGGCGGGGACAGGGATGAGACCCAGTACTTC
CDR3 protein: CATSAGGDRDETQYF
clone size: NA
CDR3 length: 15
V gene: TRBV24-1
D gene: TRBD1
J gene: TRBJ2-5

CDR3 DNA: TGTGCCAGCAGTTACGGGGCGTCAGGGGATAATGGCTACACCTTC
CDR3 protein: CASSYGASGDNGYTF
clone size: NA
CDR3 length: 15
V gene: TRBV6-5
D gene: NA
J gene: TRBJ1-2

CDR3 DNA: TGTGCCAGCAGCCAAAATTCTCTCACTGAAGCTTTCTTT
CDR3 protein: CASSQNSLTEAFF
clone size: NA
CDR3 length: 13
V gene: TRBV11-2
D gene: NA
J gene: TRBJ1-1

CDR3 DNA: TGTGCCAGCAGCGGGTCTTGGGAGACCCAGTACTTC
CDR3 protein: CASSGSWETQYF
clone size: NA
CDR3 length: 12
V gene: TRBV9
D gene: NA
J gene: TRBJ2-5

CDR3 DNA: TGTGCCAGCAGCTTAGGGACGGCTGACTCAGATACGCAGTATTTT
CDR3 protein: CASSLGTADSDTQYF
clone size: NA
CDR3 length: 15
V gene: TRBV7-2
D gene: NA
J gene: TRBJ2-3

CDR3 DNA: TGTGCCAGCAGCTCCACGAGGGAGCGGGGCAACAATGAGCAGTTCTTC
CDR3 protein: CASSSTRERGNNEQFF
clone size: NA
CDR3 length: 16
V gene: TRBV7-8
D gene: TRBD2
J gene: TRBJ2-1

CDR3 DNA: TGTGCCAGCAGTGGGTTCGGCGACGAGCAGTACTTC
CDR3 protein: CASSGFGDEQYF
clone size: NA
CDR3 length: 12
V gene: TRBV25-1
D gene: NA
J gene: TRBJ2-7

CDR3 DNA: TGCGCCAGCAGACGGGGTGGTCTAGATGGGGCCAACGTCCTGACTTTC
CDR3 protein: CASRRGGLDGANVLTF
clone size: NA
CDR3 length: 16
V gene: TRBV5-1
D gene: NA
J gene: TRBJ2-6

CDR3 DNA: TGTGCCAGCAGCGTAGGAGGTCTAGCGGATTCCTACGAGCAGTACTTC
CDR3 protein: CASSVGGLADSYEQYF
clone size: few
CDR3 length: 16
V gene: TRBV9
D gene: TRBD2
J gene: TRBJ2-7

CDR3 DNA: TGTGCCAGCAGCTTAGATGGACGGTCTACGCAGTATTTT
CDR3 protein: CASSLDGRSTQYF
clone size: NA
CDR3 length: 13
V gene: TRBV7-2
D gene: NA
J gene: TRBJ2-3

CDR3 DNA: TGTGCCAGCAGTTTATCCGATGAGCAGTTCTTC
CDR3 protein: CASSLSDEQFF
clone size: many
CDR3 length: 11
V gene: TRBV28
D gene: NA
J gene: TRBJ2-1

CDR3 DNA: TGTGCCAGCAGACCAGGGCCCAAGAGCAATCAGCCCCAGCATTTT
CDR3 protein: CASRPGPKSNQPQHF
clone size: NA
CDR3 length: 15
V gene: TRBV14
D gene: NA
J gene: TRBJ1-5

CDR3 DNA: TGTGCCAGCAGTTTAGCGGGCCGCTCCTACGAGCAGTACTTC
CDR3 protein: CASSLAGRSYEQYF
clone size: many
CDR3 length: 14
V gene: TRBV5-1
D gene: TRBD2
J gene: TRBJ2-7

CDR3 DNA: TGCAGTGCTGCCCTAGCGGGAGGGTCCCACGAGCAGTACTTC
CDR3 protein: CSAALAGGSHEQYF
clone size: few
CDR3 length: 14
V gene: TRBV20-1
D gene: TRBD2
J gene: TRBJ2-7

CDR3 DNA: TGTGCCAGCAGCCATCCCGAAGTGGGGGCTACAATCGGAGAGACCCAGTACTTC
CDR3 protein: CASSHPEVGATIGETQYF
clone size: NA
CDR3 length: 18
V gene: TRBV3-1
D gene: NA
J gene: TRBJ2-5

CDR3 DNA: TGTGCCAGCAGTTTAAGGGGCGGGGGCCAAGAGACCCAGTACTTC
CDR3 protein: CASSLRGGGQETQYF
clone size: NA
CDR3 length: 15
V gene: TRBV12-3/TRBV12-4
D gene: TRBD2
J gene: TRBJ2-5

CDR3 DNA: TGTGCCACCAGTCGGGACAGGAGCTCCTACGAGCAGTACTTC
CDR3 protein: CATSRDRSSYEQYF
clone size: NA
CDR3 length: 14
V gene: TRBV15
D gene: TRBD1
J gene: TRBJ2-7

CDR3 DNA: TGTGCCACCAGCAGAGATACCGGGACAGGGGGCTACGAGCAGTACTTC
CDR3 protein: CATSRDTGTGGYEQYF
clone size: NA
CDR3 length: 16
V gene: TRBV15
D gene: TRBD1
J gene: TRBJ2-7

CDR3 DNA: TGTGCCAGCAGCTTGGAGGGCGGGCCACCTAGCACAGATACGCAGTATTTT
CDR3 protein: CASSLEGGPPSTDTQYF
clone size: NA
CDR3 length: 17
V gene: TRBV5-4
D gene: NA
J gene: TRBJ2-3

CDR3 DNA: TGTGCCAGCAGCTCTGCGGACCGCACAGATACGCAGTATTTT
CDR3 protein: CASSSADRTDTQYF
clone size: NA
CDR3 length: 14
V gene: TRBV7-2
D gene: NA
J gene: TRBJ2-3

CDR3 DNA: TGCGCCAGCAGCCACGGGGTCGAGGGATCGGACAATGAGCAGTTCTTC
CDR3 protein: CASSHGVEGSDNEQFF
clone size: few
CDR3 length: 16
V gene: TRBV4-1
D gene: NA
J gene: TRBJ2-1